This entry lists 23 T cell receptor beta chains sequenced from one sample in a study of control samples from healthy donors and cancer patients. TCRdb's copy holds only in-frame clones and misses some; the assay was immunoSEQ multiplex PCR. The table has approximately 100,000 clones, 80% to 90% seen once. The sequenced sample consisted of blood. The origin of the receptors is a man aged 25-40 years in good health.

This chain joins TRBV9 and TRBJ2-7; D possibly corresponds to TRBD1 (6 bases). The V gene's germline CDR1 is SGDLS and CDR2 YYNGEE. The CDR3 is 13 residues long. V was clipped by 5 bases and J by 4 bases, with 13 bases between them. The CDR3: CASSRIQGYEQYF. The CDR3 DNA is TGTGCCAGCAGTAGGATCCAGGGGTACGAGCAGTACTTC. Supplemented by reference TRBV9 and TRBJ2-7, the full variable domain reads DSGVTQTPKHLITATGQRVTLRCSPRSGDLSVYWYQQSLDQGLQFLIQYYNGEERAKGNILERFSAQQFPDLHSELNLSSLELGDSALYFCASSRIQGYEQYFGPGTRLTVT.

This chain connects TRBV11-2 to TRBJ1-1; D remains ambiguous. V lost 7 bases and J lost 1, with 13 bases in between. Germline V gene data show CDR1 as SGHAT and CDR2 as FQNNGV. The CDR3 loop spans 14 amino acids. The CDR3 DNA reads TGTGCCAGCACCCAACATTGGAGGAACACTGAAGCTTTCTTT. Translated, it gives CASTQHWRNTEAFF.

The CDR3 sequence is CASSPHWLNTGELFF. The CDR3 bases are TGCGCCAGCAGTCCTCACTGGTTGAACACCGGGGAGCTGTTTTTT. This rearrangement joins TRBV10-1 to TRBJ2-2; D gene ambiguous. With 5 bases removed from V and 1 base from J, the gap between germline ends came to 11 bases. Per the germline V gene, CDR1 is WNHNN and CDR2 is SYGVQD (reference sequence). This CDR3 has 15 residues.

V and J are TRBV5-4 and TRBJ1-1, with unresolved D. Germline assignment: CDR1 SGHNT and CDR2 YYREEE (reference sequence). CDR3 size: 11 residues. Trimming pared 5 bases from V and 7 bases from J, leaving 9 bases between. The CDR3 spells CASSSLGEAFF. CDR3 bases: TGTGCCAGCAGTTCCCTAGGTGAAGCTTTCTTT.

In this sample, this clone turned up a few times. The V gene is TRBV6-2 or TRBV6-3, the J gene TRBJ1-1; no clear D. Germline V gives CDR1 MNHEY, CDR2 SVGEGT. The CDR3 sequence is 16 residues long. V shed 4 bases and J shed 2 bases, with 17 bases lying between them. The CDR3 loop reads CASSSTVGGPNTEAFF. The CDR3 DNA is TGTGCCAGCAGTTCGACCGTGGGCGGGCCCAACACTGAAGCTTTCTTT.

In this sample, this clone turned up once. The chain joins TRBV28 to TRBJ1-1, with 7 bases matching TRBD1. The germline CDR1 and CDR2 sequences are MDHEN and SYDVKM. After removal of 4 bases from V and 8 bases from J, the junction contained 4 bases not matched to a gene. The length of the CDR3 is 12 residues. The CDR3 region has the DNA TGTGCCAGCAGTTCTGGACAGGTAGAAGCTTTCTTT. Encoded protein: CASSSGQVEAFF.

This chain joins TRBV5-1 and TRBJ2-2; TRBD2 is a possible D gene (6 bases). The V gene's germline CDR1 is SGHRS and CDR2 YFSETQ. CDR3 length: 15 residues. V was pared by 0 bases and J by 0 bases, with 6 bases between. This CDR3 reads CASSLGLANTGELFF. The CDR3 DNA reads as TGCGCCAGCAGCTTGGGACTAGCGAACACCGGGGAGCTGTTTTTT.

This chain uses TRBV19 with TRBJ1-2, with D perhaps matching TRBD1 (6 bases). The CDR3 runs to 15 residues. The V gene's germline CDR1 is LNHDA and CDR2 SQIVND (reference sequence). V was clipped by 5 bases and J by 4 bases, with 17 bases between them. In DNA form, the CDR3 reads TGTGCCAGTAGTGCACAGGGATCGGTTCGCTATGGCTACACCTTC. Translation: CASSAQGSVRYGYTF.

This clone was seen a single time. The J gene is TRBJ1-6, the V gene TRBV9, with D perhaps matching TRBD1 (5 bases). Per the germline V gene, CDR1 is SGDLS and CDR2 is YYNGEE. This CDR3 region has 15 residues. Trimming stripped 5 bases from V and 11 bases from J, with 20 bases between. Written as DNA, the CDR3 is TGTGCCAGCAGTGCTCATCGGGACGTAGTAACACCCCTCCACTTT. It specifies CASSAHRDVVTPLHF.

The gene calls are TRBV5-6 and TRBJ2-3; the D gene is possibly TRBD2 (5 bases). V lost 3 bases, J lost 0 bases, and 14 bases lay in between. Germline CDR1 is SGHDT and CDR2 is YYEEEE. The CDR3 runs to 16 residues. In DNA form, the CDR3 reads TGTGCCAGCAGCTCCTTGAGGGTCTCTAGCACAGATACGCAGTATTTT. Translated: CASSSLRVSSTDTQYF.

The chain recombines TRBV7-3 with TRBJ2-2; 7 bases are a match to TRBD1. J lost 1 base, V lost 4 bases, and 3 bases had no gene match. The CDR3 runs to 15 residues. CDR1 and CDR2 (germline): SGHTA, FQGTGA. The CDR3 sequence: CASSSGQVNTGELFF. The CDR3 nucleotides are TGTGCCAGCAGCTCCGGACAGGTGAACACCGGGGAGCTGTTTTTT.

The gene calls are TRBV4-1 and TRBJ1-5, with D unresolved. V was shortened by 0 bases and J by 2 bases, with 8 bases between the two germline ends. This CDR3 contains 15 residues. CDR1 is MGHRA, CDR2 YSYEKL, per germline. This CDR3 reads CASSQDFNGNQPQHF. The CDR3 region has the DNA TGCGCCAGCAGCCAAGATTTTAACGGCAATCAGCCCCAGCATTTT.

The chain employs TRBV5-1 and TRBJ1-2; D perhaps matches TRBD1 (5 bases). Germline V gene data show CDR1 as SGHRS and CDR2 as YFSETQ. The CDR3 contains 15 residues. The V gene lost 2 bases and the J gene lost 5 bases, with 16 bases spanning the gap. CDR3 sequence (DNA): TGCGCCAGCAGCTTAAGTGCCGGGACGGTATATGGCTACACCTTC. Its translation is CASSLSAGTVYGYTF.

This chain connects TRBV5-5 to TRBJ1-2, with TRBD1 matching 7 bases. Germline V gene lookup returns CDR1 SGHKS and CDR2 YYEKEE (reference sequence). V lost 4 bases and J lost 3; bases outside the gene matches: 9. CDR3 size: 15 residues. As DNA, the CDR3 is TGTGCCAGCAGCCAGAGGGGACAGCCCGACTATGGCTACACCTTC. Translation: CASSQRGQPDYGYTF.

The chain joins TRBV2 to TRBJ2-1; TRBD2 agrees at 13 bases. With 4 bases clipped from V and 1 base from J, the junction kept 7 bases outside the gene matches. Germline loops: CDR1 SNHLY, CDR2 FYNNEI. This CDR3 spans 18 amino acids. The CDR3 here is CASSVTSGGGISYNEQFF. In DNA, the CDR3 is TGTGCCAGCAGTGTTACTAGCGGGGGGGGGATATCCTACAATGAGCAGTTCTTC.

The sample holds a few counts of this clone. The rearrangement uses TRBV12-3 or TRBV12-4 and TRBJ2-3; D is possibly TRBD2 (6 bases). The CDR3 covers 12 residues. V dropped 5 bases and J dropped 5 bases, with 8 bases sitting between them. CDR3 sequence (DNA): TGTGCCAGCAGTGGGGACTTAGATACGCAGTATTTT. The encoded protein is CASSGDLDTQYF.

CDR3 residues: CAWGPGGDREAFF. CDR3 DNA: TGTGCCTGGGGTCCCGGAGGGGATCGTGAAGCTTTCTTT. The rearrangement uses TRBV30 and TRBJ1-1; D might be TRBD1 (5 bases). The CDR3 sequence is 13 residues long. With 5 bases removed from V and 7 bases from J, the gap between germline ends came to 17 bases. Germline assignment: CDR1 GTSNPN and CDR2 SVGIG (reference sequence).

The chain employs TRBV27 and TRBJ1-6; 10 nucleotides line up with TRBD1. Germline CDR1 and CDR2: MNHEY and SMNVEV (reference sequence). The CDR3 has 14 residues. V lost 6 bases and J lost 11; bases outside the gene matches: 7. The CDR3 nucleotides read TGTGCCAGCAGCCTGGACAGGGGGATTCCACCCCTCCACTTT. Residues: CASSLDRGIPPLHF.

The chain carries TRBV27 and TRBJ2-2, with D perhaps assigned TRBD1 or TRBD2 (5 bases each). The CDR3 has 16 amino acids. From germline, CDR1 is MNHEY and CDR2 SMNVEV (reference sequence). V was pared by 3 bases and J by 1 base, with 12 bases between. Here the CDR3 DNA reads TGTGCCAGCAGTTTGACCGGGACGGGGAACACCGGGGAGCTGTTTTTT. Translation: CASSLTGTGNTGELFF.

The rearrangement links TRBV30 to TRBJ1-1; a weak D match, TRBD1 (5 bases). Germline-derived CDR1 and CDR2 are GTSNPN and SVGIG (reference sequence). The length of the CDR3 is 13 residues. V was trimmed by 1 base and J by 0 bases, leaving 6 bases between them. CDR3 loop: CAWSGQMNTEAFF. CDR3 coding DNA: TGTGCCTGGAGTGGACAGATGAACACTGAAGCTTTCTTT.

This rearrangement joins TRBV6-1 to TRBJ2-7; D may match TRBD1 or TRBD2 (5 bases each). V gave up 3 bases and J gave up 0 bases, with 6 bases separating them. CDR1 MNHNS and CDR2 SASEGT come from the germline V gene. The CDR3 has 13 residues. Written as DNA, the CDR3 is TGTGCCAGCAGTGAGGGGGTCTCCTACGAGCAGTACGTC. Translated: CASSEGVSYEQYV.

CDR3 DNA: TGTGCCAGCAGTGAATCGGGACAAGAGACCCAGTACTTC. It encodes CASSESGQETQYF. The rearrangement links TRBV2 to TRBJ2-5; D might be TRBD2 (5 bases). The CDR3 contains 13 residues. Germline CDR1 is SNHLY and CDR2 is FYNNEI. V shed 2 bases and J shed 2 bases, with 6 bases lying between them.

The CDR3 region is CASSLARLENTEAFF. CDR3 sequence (DNA): TGCGCCAGCAGCTTGGCACGGCTTGAGAACACTGAAGCTTTCTTT. V and J are TRBV5-1 and TRBJ1-1; D uncertain. Looked up from germline, CDR1 is SGHRS and CDR2 is YFSETQ. CDR3 size: 15 residues. V was trimmed by 0 bases and J by 1 base, leaving 10 bases between them. The complete variable domain, with remaining parts taken from reference TRBV5-1 and TRBJ1-1, reads KAGVTQTPRYLIKTRGQQVTLSCSPISGHRSVSWYQQTPGQGLQFLFEYFSETQRNKGNFPGRFSGRQFSNSRSEMNVSTLELGDSALYLCASSLARLENTEAFFGQGTRLTVV.